This T cell receptor (beta chain) was recovered during a study of CD8+CD57+ T cells in acquired aplastic anemia. Template material for TCR beta VDJ and CDR3 profiling consisted of genomic DNA. TCRdb passed the reads through MiXCR, listing each CDR3 protein once. The table lists around 180,000 distinct CDR3 sequences, 48% of them singletons. Before being chosen for sequencing, patients had shown CD8+CD57+ cell expansion by flow cytometry. CDR1 and CDR2 (germline): LNHNV, YYDKDF (reference sequence). This CDR3 region has 15 residues. Trimming removed 5 bases at V and 10 bases at J, with 18 bases between.

The rearrangement links TRBV15 to TRBJ1-6, with D possibly TRBD1 on 5 matching bases. This sequence was found in a human donor with aplastic anemia. Source material: sorted CD4+, CD8+, or CD8+CD57+ T cells (not recorded which) from PBMCs. The DNA for the CDR3 is TGTGCCACCAGCCCCGAGGAACAGGACCGATCACCCCTCCACTTT. Protein sequence: CATSPEEQDRSPLHF.